This T cell receptor (beta chain) was sequenced during a study of response to subunit inactivated influenza vaccine. TCRdb re-called the RT-PCR reads through MiXCR, storing one row per CDR3 protein. This sample has about 150,000 distinct CDR3 sequences; around 10% occur once, and the top ten carry roughly 33%. The CDR3 is made up of 14 amino acids. CDR1 is SGHDT and CDR2 is YYEEEE in the germline V gene. J lost 2 bases, V lost 1 base, and 1 base had no gene match. General study findings and limits: Authors suggested seasonal influenza vaccinations each recruit few new T cells.

The sample holds many counts of this clonotype. Its antigen is unidentified. This clonotype was obtained from a man aged 45 to 75 who received an inactivated influenza vaccine. The chain combines TRBV5-6 with TRBJ2-7, with 9 bases lining up with TRBD1. The sample was CD8+ T cells sorted from PBMCs, taken roughly 24 months after vaccination. In DNA, the CDR3 is TGTGCCAGCAGCTTGAGACAGGGGGCCTACGAGCAGTACTTC. Its protein product is CASSLRQGAYEQYF.